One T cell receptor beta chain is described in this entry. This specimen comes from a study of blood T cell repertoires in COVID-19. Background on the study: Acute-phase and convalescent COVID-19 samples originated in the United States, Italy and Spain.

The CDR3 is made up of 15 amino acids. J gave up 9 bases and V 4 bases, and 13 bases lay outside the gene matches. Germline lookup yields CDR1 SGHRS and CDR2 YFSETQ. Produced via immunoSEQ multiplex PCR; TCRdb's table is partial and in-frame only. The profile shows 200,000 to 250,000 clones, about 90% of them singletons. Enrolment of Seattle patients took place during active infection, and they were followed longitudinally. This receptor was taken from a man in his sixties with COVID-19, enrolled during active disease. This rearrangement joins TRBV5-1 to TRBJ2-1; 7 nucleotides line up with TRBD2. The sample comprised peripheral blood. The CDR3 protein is CASSLTSASLPEQFF. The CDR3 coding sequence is TGCGCCAGCAGCCTCACTAGCGCGAGTCTGCCTGAGCAGTTCTTC.